A selection of T cell receptor beta chains follows, all from one sample in a study of blood T cell repertoires in COVID-19. Only in-frame clones appear in the TCRdb table, and some are missing; sequencing was by immunoSEQ multiplex PCR. The sample lists around 100,000 clones, about 88% occurring once. The sample consisted of peripheral blood. The source of these receptors is a woman in her 70s who had recovered from COVID-19. CDR3s include the opening cysteine and the closing phenylalanine or tryptophan. A D gene is named only where the DNA matches it firmly. Part of the rows lack a size; the others show once, few, many or a class for expanded clones.

J gene: TRBJ2-1
V gene: TRBV7-2
D gene: TRBD2
clone size: -
CDR3 DNA: TGTGCCAGCAGCCCAACCCCCGTAGGCGGGAGTTTGAATGAGCAGTTCTTC
CDR3 protein: CASSPTPVGGSLNEQFF

J gene: TRBJ2-3
V gene: TRBV3-1/TRBV3-2
D gene: TRBD1
clone size: -
CDR3 DNA: TGTGCCAGCAGCCAGACAGGGGCAGATACGCAGTATTTT
CDR3 protein: CASSQTGADTQYF

J gene: TRBJ2-4
V gene: TRBV12-3/TRBV12-4
D gene: TRBD1
clone size: -
CDR3 DNA: TGTGCCAGCAGCTTGACAGGGATTCAGTACTTC
CDR3 protein: CASSLTGIQYF

J gene: TRBJ2-5
V gene: TRBV3-1/TRBV3-2
D gene: TRBD2
clone size: few
CDR3 DNA: TGTGCCAGCAGCGGCATCTGGACTAGCGGGAAACAAGAGACCCAGTACTTC
CDR3 protein: CASSGIWTSGKQETQYF

J gene: TRBJ2-1
V gene: TRBV27
D gene: TRBD2
clone size: -
CDR3 DNA: TGTGCCAGCAGTTTAAGGCTAGCGGGAGTGTATGAGCAGTTCTTC
CDR3 protein: CASSLRLAGVYEQFF

J gene: TRBJ2-7
V gene: TRBV4-2
D gene: -
clone size: -
CDR3 DNA: TGTGCCAGCAGCCCCCACTCCCCCTACGAGCAGTACTTC
CDR3 protein: CASSPHSPYEQYF

J gene: TRBJ1-5
V gene: TRBV9
D gene: TRBD1
clone size: -
CDR3 DNA: TGTGCCAGCAGCGTAGCTGGGACAGGCAATCAGCCCCAGCATTTT
CDR3 protein: CASSVAGTGNQPQHF

J gene: TRBJ2-1
V gene: TRBV6-2/TRBV6-3
D gene: TRBD1
clone size: -
CDR3 DNA: TGTGCCAGCAGTTTTAGGGGGCCATGGAATGAGCAGTTCTTC
CDR3 protein: CASSFRGPWNEQFF

J gene: TRBJ2-3
V gene: TRBV27
D gene: -
clone size: -
CDR3 DNA: TGTGCCAGCAGTTTACGTCCGGGTGATACGCAGTATTTT
CDR3 protein: CASSLRPGDTQYF

J gene: TRBJ2-2
V gene: TRBV30
D gene: TRBD1
clone size: few
CDR3 DNA: TGTGCCTGGGTTGGGACAGGGATCCCCGGGGAGCTGTTTTTT
CDR3 protein: CAWVGTGIPGELFF

J gene: TRBJ2-5
V gene: TRBV7-9
D gene: TRBD2
clone size: -
CDR3 DNA: TGTGCCAGCAGAGTCGACGGGGGGAGAGAGACCCAGTACTTC
CDR3 protein: CASRVDGGRETQYF

J gene: TRBJ2-3
V gene: TRBV3-1/TRBV3-2
D gene: -
clone size: -
CDR3 DNA: TGTGCCAGCAGCCAAGATGGGGGGGATACGCAGTATTTT
CDR3 protein: CASSQDGGDTQYF

J gene: TRBJ2-7
V gene: TRBV5-1
D gene: TRBD2
clone size: -
CDR3 DNA: TGCGCCAGCCACCGAGCGGGAGGGGACTCCTACGAGCAGTACTTC
CDR3 protein: CASHRAGGDSYEQYF

J gene: TRBJ1-1
V gene: TRBV18
D gene: -
clone size: -
CDR3 DNA: TGTGCCAGCTCACCTGGGACACCCAACACTGAAGCTTTCTTT
CDR3 protein: CASSPGTPNTEAFF

J gene: TRBJ2-5
V gene: TRBV25-1
D gene: -
clone size: -
CDR3 DNA: TGTGCCAGCAGTGAACCAGGGTGGGGGCAGACCCAGTACTTC
CDR3 protein: CASSEPGWGQTQYF

J gene: TRBJ2-7
V gene: TRBV5-1
D gene: TRBD1
clone size: -
CDR3 DNA: TGCGCCAGCAGCCCAGACAGGGGCCACGAGCAGTACTTC
CDR3 protein: CASSPDRGHEQYF

J gene: TRBJ2-7
V gene: TRBV3-1/TRBV3-2
D gene: -
clone size: few
CDR3 DNA: TGTGCCAGCAGCCCCGAGTGGGCGGGCGAGCAGTACTTC
CDR3 protein: CASSPEWAGEQYF

J gene: TRBJ2-3
V gene: TRBV28
D gene: -
clone size: -
CDR3 DNA: TGTGCCGGTAATACCCCAGGGAAGGGCACAGATACGCAGTATTTT
CDR3 protein: CAGNTPGKGTDTQYF

J gene: TRBJ2-2
V gene: TRBV11-3
D gene: TRBD1
clone size: -
CDR3 DNA: TGTGCCAGCAGCTTAGTGGTGACAGGGGACACCGGGGAGCTGTTTTTT
CDR3 protein: CASSLVVTGDTGELFF

J gene: TRBJ2-7
V gene: TRBV6-2/TRBV6-3
D gene: TRBD1
clone size: -
CDR3 DNA: TGTGCCAGCAGTTACTCGATGGGCCCGACCCGACAGGGGGAGCAGTACTTC
CDR3 protein: CASSYSMGPTRQGEQYF

J gene: TRBJ1-5
V gene: TRBV5-1
D gene: -
clone size: few
CDR3 DNA: TGCGCCAGCAGCTTGGACAGTGGGGGGTATCAGCCCCAGCATTTT
CDR3 protein: CASSLDSGGYQPQHF

J gene: TRBJ2-1
V gene: TRBV19
D gene: TRBD1
clone size: -
CDR3 DNA: TGTGCCAGTAGTCCCTATAACAGGGGGTTGGAGGGGGCCCGGTCGGGCAATGAGCAGTTCTTC
CDR3 protein: CASSPYNRGLEGARSGNEQFF